This T cell receptor beta chain emerged from a study of blood T cells in healthy people across ages. Together with a sample-barcoded 5' primer, a J-beta primer mix was included in a second PCR lasting about 7 to 12 cycles. TCRdb independently ran MiXCR on the 5' RACE reads; one entry per CDR3 protein. The sample records fewer than 1,200,000 distinct CDR3 sequences, approximately 25% being singletons. The CDR3 is 16 residues long. This clonotype was seen a handful of times. This same sample was also part of a study on T cells of mothers and their children. From that second work: Whatever RNA was extracted went entirely into cDNA synthesis, at roughly 1.5 ug per 15 ul. About 3.1 million TCR beta reads per child versus over 10 million per mother.

The receptor's source is a girl aged 2 to 10 in good health. Sequenced: blood. This chain links TRBV21-1 with TRBJ2-7; the table gives TRBD2 as D, unverified against the DNA. TRBV21-1 is given as a pseudogene. CDR3 residues: CASSKLLAELFYEQYF. The CDR3, as DNA: TGTGCCAGCAGCAAATTACTAGCGGAGCTGTTCTACGAGCAGTACTTC.